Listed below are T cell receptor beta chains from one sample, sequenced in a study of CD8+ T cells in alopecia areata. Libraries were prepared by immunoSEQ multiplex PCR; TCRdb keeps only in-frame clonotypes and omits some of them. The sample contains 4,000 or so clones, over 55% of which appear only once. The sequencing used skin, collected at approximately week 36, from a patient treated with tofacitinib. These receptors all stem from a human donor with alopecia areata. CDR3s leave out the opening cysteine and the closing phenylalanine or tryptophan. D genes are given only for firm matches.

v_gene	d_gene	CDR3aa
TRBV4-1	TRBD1	ASSQTGTGNNEKLF
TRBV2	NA	ASSVWARDTQY
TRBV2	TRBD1	ASSVLTGGLNEQF
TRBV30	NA	AWSEGIIY
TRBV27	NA	ASATDGLRSYNEQF
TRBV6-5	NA	ASSGEGPHYEQY
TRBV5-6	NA	ASSFSGAETQY
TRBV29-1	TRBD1	SVHRGLGYGYT
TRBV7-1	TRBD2	ASSLVSRLAGPSEQF
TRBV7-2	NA	ASSLLAGQPQH
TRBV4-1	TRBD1	ASSQVQGVQPQH
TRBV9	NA	ASSVKYKGSGNQPQH
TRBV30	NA	AWSVGQGNTEAF
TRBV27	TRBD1	ASSLGTGSNEQY
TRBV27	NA	ASLSWGTGLAF
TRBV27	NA	ASGNNEQF
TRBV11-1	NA	ASQDFRGFINNEQF
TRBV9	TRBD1	ASSGGQGEKLF
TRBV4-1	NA	ASSQDLGTGTTNEKLF
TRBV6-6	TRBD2	AIRASGRSDEQF
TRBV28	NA	ASSLTGLSNQPQH
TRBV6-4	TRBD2	ASSDEGGPYNEQF
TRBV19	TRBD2	ASRGSGTKLNEQF
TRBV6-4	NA	ASRRESSYNSPLH
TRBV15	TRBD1	ATEQGGFTDTQY
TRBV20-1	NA	SARENEQF
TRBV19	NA	ASSITYGSTGELF
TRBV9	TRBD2	ASSVVGRLAGYLYEQY
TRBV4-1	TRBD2	ASSQETQREGRRMQF
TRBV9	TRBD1	ASSAPENRDRDFDNQPQH